Listed below are T cell receptor beta chains from one sample, sequenced in a study of OX40 agonist ivuxolimab in advanced cancers. Using immunoSEQ multiplex PCR, the repertoire was profiled, and TCRdb retains in-frame clones only, with some absent. The sample has about 54,000 clones, 70% to 90% seen once. Sequencing was performed on CD4+ or CD8+ T cells sorted from blood, taken in a trial of the OX40 agonist ivuxolimab. The receptors originated from an adult with an advanced solid tumor such as melanoma, head and neck, liver or kidney cancer. Each CDR3 is given with its conserved first and last residue. A D gene is named only where the DNA matches it firmly. The listing skips clone size in some rows; elsewhere it reads once, few, many or a size class.

V: TRBV6-5; D: .; J: TRBJ1-4; size: .; CDR3: CASSWDLNEKLFF; DNA: TGTGCCAGCAGCTGGGACCTCAATGAAAAACTGTTTTTT
V: TRBV5-4; D: TRBD2; J: TRBJ2-1; size: .; CDR3: CASSLDGRVHEQFF; DNA: TGTGCCAGCAGCTTGGACGGGAGGGTCCATGAGCAGTTCTTC
V: TRBV5-1; D: TRBD2; J: TRBJ2-5; size: .; CDR3: CASSYGGGETQYF; DNA: TGCGCCAGCAGTTACGGCGGGGGAGAGACCCAGTACTTC
V: TRBV11-3; D: .; J: TRBJ2-3; size: .; CDR3: CASSLQDGTQYF; DNA: TGTGCCAGCAGCTTACAAGATGGTACGCAGTATTTT
V: TRBV18; D: .; J: TRBJ1-1; size: few; CDR3: CASSPPLGNTEAFF; DNA: TGTGCCAGCTCACCACCCCTGGGGAACACTGAAGCTTTCTTT
V: TRBV5-1; D: TRBD2; J: TRBJ2-1; size: .; CDR3: CASSLRLLAGARNEQFF; DNA: TGCGCCAGCAGCTTGCGGCTACTAGCGGGAGCAAGGAATGAGCAGTTCTTC
V: TRBV27; D: .; J: TRBJ2-7; size: .; CDR3: CASSFGAPGSSYEQYF; DNA: TGTGCCAGCAGTTTCGGGGCGCCCGGGAGCTCCTACGAGCAGTACTTC
V: TRBV7-9; D: TRBD1; J: TRBJ2-6; size: few; CDR3: CASSLGDSPGANVLTF; DNA: TGTGCCAGCAGCTTAGGGGACAGTCCTGGGGCCAACGTCCTGACTTTC
V: TRBV5-1; D: .; J: TRBJ1-5; size: .; CDR3: CASSPDTRADQPQHF; DNA: TGCGCCAGCAGCCCCGATACGAGGGCGGATCAGCCCCAGCATTTT
V: TRBV27; D: TRBD2; J: TRBJ2-2; size: .; CDR3: CASGHGGGTGELFF; DNA: TGTGCCAGCGGGCATGGGGGGGGCACCGGGGAGCTGTTTTTT
V: TRBV6-6; D: .; J: TRBJ1-4; size: .; CDR3: CASSYSGGKSEKLFF; DNA: TGTGCCAGCAGTTACTCGGGGGGGAAGAGTGAAAAACTGTTTTTT
V: TRBV25-1; D: .; J: TRBJ2-3; size: .; CDR3: CASRTAGPETDTQYF; DNA: TGTGCCAGCAGAACGGCAGGGCCAGAGACAGATACGCAGTATTTT
V: TRBV5-4; D: .; J: TRBJ1-2; size: .; CDR3: CASSPPQETGGYTF; DNA: TGTGCCAGCAGCCCCCCCCAGGAAACGGGGGGCTACACCTTC
V: TRBV7-2; D: .; J: TRBJ2-7; size: .; CDR3: CASSLVRGTYEQYF; DNA: TGTGCCAGCAGCTTAGTGAGGGGAACCTACGAGCAGTACTTC
V: TRBV5-6; D: .; J: TRBJ2-2; size: .; CDR3: CASSSYGLYQGTGELFF; DNA: TGTGCCAGCAGCTCGTATGGCCTTTATCAGGGGACCGGGGAGCTGTTTTTT
V: TRBV19; D: TRBD2; J: TRBJ2-1; size: .; CDR3: CASSQGTSGTRPNEQFF; DNA: TGTGCCAGTAGCCAAGGGACTAGCGGGACGCGTCCCAATGAGCAGTTCTTC
V: TRBV7-7; D: TRBD2; J: TRBJ2-2; size: .; CDR3: CASTPAGLNTGELFF; DNA: TGTGCCAGCACCCCAGCGGGATTGAACACCGGGGAGCTGTTTTTT
V: TRBV7-8; D: .; J: TRBJ2-7; size: .; CDR3: CASSLVADEQYF; DNA: TGTGCCAGCAGCTTAGTAGCGGACGAGCAGTACTTC
V: TRBV28; D: TRBD1; J: TRBJ1-2; size: .; CDR3: CATQGGSNYGYTF; DNA: TGTGCCACCCAGGGGGGGTCTAACTATGGCTACACCTTC
V: TRBV5-1; D: .; J: TRBJ2-7; size: .; CDR3: CASRRVSYEQYF; DNA: TGCGCCAGCAGACGGGTTTCCTACGAGCAGTACTTC
V: TRBV9; D: .; J: TRBJ2-7; size: .; CDR3: CASSADPGGQVEQYF; DNA: TGTGCCAGCAGCGCGGACCCCGGTGGGCAGGTCGAGCAGTACTTC
V: TRBV25-1; D: TRBD1; J: TRBJ2-3; size: once; CDR3: CATARGQGTPGTDTQYF; DNA: TGTGCCACAGCGAGGGGACAGGGGACCCCGGGCACAGATACGCAGTATTTT
V: TRBV11-2; D: .; J: TRBJ2-1; size: .; CDR3: CASSRNLALYYSEQFF; DNA: TGTGCCAGCAGCCGTAACCTAGCGCTCTATTACAGTGAGCAGTTCTTC
V: TRBV10-1; D: .; J: TRBJ2-7; size: .; CDR3: CASSVRDPQASEQYF; DNA: TGCGCCAGCAGTGTCCGGGATCCCCAAGCTAGCGAGCAGTACTTC
V: TRBV5-8; D: TRBD1; J: TRBJ2-2; size: .; CDR3: CASRDRGSTGELFF; DNA: TGTGCCAGCAGGGACAGGGGGAGCACCGGGGAGCTGTTTTTT
V: TRBV7-2; D: .; J: TRBJ2-1; size: .; CDR3: CASRRRLGGIEQFF; DNA: TGTGCCAGCAGGAGGAGACTAGGCGGGATTGAGCAGTTCTTC
V: TRBV19; D: .; J: TRBJ1-4; size: .; CDR3: CASSSGGRQSEKLFF; DNA: TGTGCCAGTAGTAGCGGGGGGCGCCAGAGTGAAAAACTGTTTTTT
V: TRBV5-1; D: TRBD1; J: TRBJ2-6; size: .; CDR3: CASSLAQGAVSGANVLTF; DNA: TGCGCCAGCAGCTTGGCCCAGGGGGCCGTGTCTGGGGCCAACGTCCTGACTTTC
V: TRBV18; D: .; J: TRBJ1-1; size: once; CDR3: CASSPGLGQARYRAFF; DNA: TGTGCCAGCTCACCGGGGTTAGGCCAGGCTCGGTATCGGGCTTTCTTT
V: TRBV7-2; D: TRBD1; J: TRBJ1-3; size: once; CDR3: CASSPRRGRPGNTIYF; DNA: TGTGCCAGCAGCCCCCGGAGGGGGCGGCCCGGAAACACCATATATTTT
V: TRBV9; D: .; J: TRBJ1-5; size: .; CDR3: CASSLGVGAQPQHF; DNA: TGTGCCAGCAGCCTCGGGGTAGGTGCCCAGCCCCAGCATTTT
V: TRBV9; D: .; J: TRBJ2-3; size: few; CDR3: CASSVTGIGTDTQYF; DNA: TGTGCCAGCAGCGTTACTGGCATAGGCACAGATACGCAGTATTTT
V: TRBV5-1; D: .; J: TRBJ2-7; size: .; CDR3: CASSQFGSSYEQYF; DNA: TGCGCCAGCAGCCAGTTTGGCAGCTCCTACGAGCAGTACTTC
V: TRBV5-1; D: TRBD2; J: TRBJ2-3; size: few; CDR3: CASSEGLASDTQYF; DNA: TGCGCCAGCAGCGAGGGACTAGCATCAGATACGCAGTATTTT
V: TRBV6-5; D: TRBD1; J: TRBJ2-1; size: .; CDR3: CASGTGPGTAEQFF; DNA: TGTGCCAGCGGGACAGGGCCAGGGACGGCTGAGCAGTTCTTC
V: TRBV5-4; D: .; J: TRBJ2-5; size: .; CDR3: CASSLLRSEGTQYF; DNA: TGTGCCAGCAGCTTATTACGATCCGAAGGGACCCAGTACTTC